Each of the 10 T cell receptor beta chains below was sequenced from the same sample in a study of shared clonotypes between healthy human individuals. CD45RO-negative, CCR7-selected cells formed the naive CD8 fraction, which excluded terminally differentiated effector memory CD45RA+ cells. The method was immunoSEQ multiplex PCR; TCRdb's version includes in-frame clones alone and lacks a portion of them. Here the sample spans millions of clones, roughly 95% being singletons. Sequenced input: naive CD8+ T cells sorted from blood. Receptors were obtained from a man younger than 35 in good health.

For this clone: At the DNA level, this CDR3 is encoded by other sequences in the same sample as well. The rearrangement uses TRBV19 and TRBJ1-1, with 8 positions matching TRBD1. Germline lookup yields CDR1 LNHDA and CDR2 SQIVND (reference sequence). Trimming cost V 2 bases and J 5 bases; bases outside gene matches: 4. This CDR3 comprises 14 residues. The CDR3 DNA follows: TGTGCCAGTAGTATACAGGGGGCTGGTACTGAAGCTTTCTTT. This sequence encodes CASSIQGAGTEAFF.

The chain carries TRBV11-1 and TRBJ2-7; possibly TRBD1 for D (6 bases). Trimming cost V 4 bases and J 7 bases, with 11 bases left between them. Germline V CDR1 and CDR2: SGHAT, FQDESV (reference sequence). The CDR3 loop spans 12 amino acids. The CDR3 is CASSSTGTEQYF. In DNA form, the CDR3 reads TGTGCCAGCAGCTCTACAGGGACGGAGCAGTACTTC.

The genes are TRBV7-2 and TRBJ2-7; tentatively, D is TRBD2 (6 bases). The CDR3 is made up of 15 amino acids. CDR1 and CDR2 (germline): SGHTA, FQGNSA. V was pared by 5 bases and J by 4 bases, with 18 bases between. CDR3 nucleotides: TGTGCCAGCAGCGAAGGTGGAGGGGACCTGTACGAGCAGTACTTC. Protein sequence: CASSEGGGDLYEQYF. Combining the CDR3 with reference TRBV7-2 and TRBJ2-7 gives the whole variable domain GAGVSQSPSNKVTEKGKDVELRCDPISGHTALYWYRQSLGQGLEFLIYFQGNSAPDKSGLPSDRFSAERTGGSVSTLTIQRTQQEDSAVYLCASSEGGGDLYEQYFGPGTRLTVT.

This chain connects TRBV4-1 to TRBJ2-2, with 9 bases aligning to TRBD1. V was pared by 6 bases and J by 7 bases, with 9 bases of the junction left unmatched. The CDR3 has 15 residues. The germline V gene has CDR1 MGHRA and CDR2 YSYEKL. The CDR3 region is CASSLGQGGDGELFF. CDR3 DNA sequence: TGCGCCAGCAGTCTGGGACAGGGAGGCGACGGGGAGCTGTTTTTT.

The chain has TRBV29-1 and TRBJ2-1; no clear D. The germline CDR1 and CDR2 sequences are SQVTM and ANQGSEA. The CDR3 is made up of 12 amino acids. Trimming removed 2 bases from V and 8 bases from J, with 10 bases in between. The CDR3 reads CSVEKQLDEQFF. The CDR3 DNA reads as TGCAGCGTTGAAAAGCAGCTAGATGAGCAGTTCTTC.

This clone has just a few counts. Other DNA sequences in the same sample also yield this CDR3. The rearrangement links TRBV13 to TRBJ2-7; no reliable D call. Trimming left V 0 bases short and J 2 bases short, with 5 bases between. The CDR3 consists of 13 residues. Germline V CDR1 and CDR2: PRHDT, FYEKMQ (reference sequence). The CDR3 loop is CASSLGRAYEQYF. The CDR3 DNA reads TGTGCCAGCAGCTTAGGAAGGGCCTACGAGCAGTACTTC.

This clone was seen a single time. The J gene is TRBJ1-1, the V gene TRBV6-6; no firm D call. V lost 0 bases and J 1 base, leaving 12 bases between the germline ends. The CDR3 extends over 16 amino acids. From germline, CDR1 is MNHNY and CDR2 SVGAGI (reference sequence). The CDR3 DNA reads TGTGCCAGCAGTTACTCTGTCTCGGTGTCGAACACTGAAGCTTTCTTT. Its protein product is CASSYSVSVSNTEAFF.

The chain employs TRBV9 and TRBJ2-1; 8 nucleotides line up with TRBD2. The CDR3 covers 16 residues. V lost 4 bases to trimming and J lost 4 bases; unmatched junction nucleotides: 10. Per germline, CDR1 SGDLS and CDR2 YYNGEE. The CDR3 bases are TGTGCCAGCAGCCTACAAGGTACTAGCGGTTACAATGAGCAGTTCTTC. It codes for CASSLQGTSGYNEQFF.

The CDR3: CASSQDMKIYGYTF. CDR3 in DNA: TGCGCCAGCAGCCAAGACATGAAAATCTATGGCTACACCTTC. The genes are TRBV4-1 and TRBJ1-2; D unresolved. The V gene lost 0 bases and the J gene lost 4 bases, with 9 bases spanning the gap. There are 14 residues in the CDR3. Germline V lookup: CDR1 MGHRA, CDR2 YSYEKL.

This clone was observed a single time. This sample includes further DNA sequences coding for the same CDR3. The J gene is TRBJ2-1, the V gene TRBV4-1; D may match TRBD1 or TRBD2 (7 bases each). The CDR3 totals 14 residues. Germline V lookup: CDR1 MGHRA, CDR2 YSYEKL. V lost 0 bases and J 7 bases, leaving 10 bases between the germline ends. This CDR3 is CASSQDQGGNEQFF. CDR3 in DNA: TGCGCCAGCAGCCAAGACCAGGGGGGGAATGAGCAGTTCTTC.